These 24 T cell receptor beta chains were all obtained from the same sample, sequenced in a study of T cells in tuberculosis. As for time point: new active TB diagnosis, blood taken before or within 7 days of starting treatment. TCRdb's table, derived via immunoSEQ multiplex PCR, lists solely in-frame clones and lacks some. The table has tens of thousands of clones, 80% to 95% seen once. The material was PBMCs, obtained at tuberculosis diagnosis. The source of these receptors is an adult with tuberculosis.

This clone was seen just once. The CDR3 loop is CASSPRGPISYEQYF. In nucleotides, the CDR3 is TGTGCCAGCAGCCCCAGGGGGCCGATCTCCTACGAGCAGTACTTC. This chain connects TRBV5-5 to TRBJ2-7; 8 nucleotides align to TRBD1. The CDR3 consists of 15 residues. Unmatched junction bases numbered 6, after V lost 4 bases and J lost 0 bases. Germline CDR1 is SGHKS and CDR2 is YYEKEE (reference sequence).

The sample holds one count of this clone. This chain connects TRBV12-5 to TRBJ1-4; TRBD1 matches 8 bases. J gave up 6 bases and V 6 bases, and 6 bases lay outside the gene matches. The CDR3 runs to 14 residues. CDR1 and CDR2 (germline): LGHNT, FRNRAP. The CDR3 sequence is CASGHGQGYEKLFF. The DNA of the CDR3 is TGTGCTAGTGGCCACGGACAGGGTTATGAAAAACTGTTTTTT.

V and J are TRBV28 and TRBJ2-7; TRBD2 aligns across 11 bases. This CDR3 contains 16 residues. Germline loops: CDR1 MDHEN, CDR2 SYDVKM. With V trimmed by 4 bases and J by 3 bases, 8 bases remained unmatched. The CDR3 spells CASSYSGLAAVYEQYF. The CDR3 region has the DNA TGTGCCAGCAGTTACTCGGGACTAGCGGCCGTCTACGAGCAGTACTTC. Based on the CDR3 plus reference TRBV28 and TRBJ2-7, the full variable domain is DVKVTQSSRYLVKRTGEKVFLECVQDMDHENMFWYRQDPGLGLRLIYFSYDVKMKEKGDIPEGYSVSREKKERFSLILESASTNQTSMYLCASSYSGLAAVYEQYFGPGTRLTVT.

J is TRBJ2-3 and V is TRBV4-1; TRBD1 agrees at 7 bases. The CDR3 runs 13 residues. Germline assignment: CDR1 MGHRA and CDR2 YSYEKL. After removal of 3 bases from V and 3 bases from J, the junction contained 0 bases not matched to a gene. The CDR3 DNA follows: TGCGCCAGCAGCCAGGACAGGACAGATACGCAGTATTTT. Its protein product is CASSQDRTDTQYF.

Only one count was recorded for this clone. The CDR3: CASSQDRSLPGRTDTQYF. CDR3 sequence (DNA): TGCGCCAGCAGCCAAGATCGGTCCCTTCCCGGGAGGACAGATACGCAGTATTTT. The V gene is TRBV4-1, the J gene TRBJ2-3; 7 nucleotides align to TRBD2. The CDR3 covers 18 residues. The germline gives CDR1 MGHRA, CDR2 YSYEKL. V was clipped by 0 bases and J by 3 bases; unmatched bases: 12.

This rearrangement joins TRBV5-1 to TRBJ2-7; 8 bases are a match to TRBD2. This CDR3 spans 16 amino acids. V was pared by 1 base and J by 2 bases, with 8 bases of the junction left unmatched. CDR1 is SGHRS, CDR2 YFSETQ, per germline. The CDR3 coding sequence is TGCGCCAGCAGCTTGAATCCTAGCGGGTTCACCTACGAGCAGTACTTC. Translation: CASSLNPSGFTYEQYF.

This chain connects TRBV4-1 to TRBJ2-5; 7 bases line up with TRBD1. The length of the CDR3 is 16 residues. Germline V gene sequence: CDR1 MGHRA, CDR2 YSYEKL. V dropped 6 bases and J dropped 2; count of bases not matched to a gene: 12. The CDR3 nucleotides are TGCGCCAGCAGTCGTACAGGGGCGGTGGGGCAAGAGACCCAGTACTTC. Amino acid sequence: CASSRTGAVGQETQYF.

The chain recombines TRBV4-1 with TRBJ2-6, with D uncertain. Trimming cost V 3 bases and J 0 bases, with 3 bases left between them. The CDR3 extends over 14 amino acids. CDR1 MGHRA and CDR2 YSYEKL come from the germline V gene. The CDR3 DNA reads TGCGCCAGCAGCCACAACTCTGGGGCCAACGTCCTGACTTTC. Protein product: CASSHNSGANVLTF.

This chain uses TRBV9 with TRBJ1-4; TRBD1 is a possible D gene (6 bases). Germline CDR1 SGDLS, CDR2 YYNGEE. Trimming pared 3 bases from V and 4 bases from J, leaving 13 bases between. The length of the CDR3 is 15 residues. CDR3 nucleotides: TGTGCCAGCAGCGCCGGGGGGGCCGGTAATGAAAAACTGTTTTTT. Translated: CASSAGGAGNEKLFF. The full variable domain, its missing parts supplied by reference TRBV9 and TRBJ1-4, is DSGVTQTPKHLITATGQRVTLRCSPRSGDLSVYWYQQSLDQGLQFLIQYYNGEERAKGNILERFSAQQFPDLHSELNLSSLELGDSALYFCASSAGGAGNEKLFFGSGTQLSVL.

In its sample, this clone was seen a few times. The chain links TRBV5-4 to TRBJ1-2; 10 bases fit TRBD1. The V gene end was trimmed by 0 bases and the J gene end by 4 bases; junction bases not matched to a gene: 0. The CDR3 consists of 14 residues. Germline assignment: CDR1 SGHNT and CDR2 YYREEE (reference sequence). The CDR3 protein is CASSLGQGAYGYTF. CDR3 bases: TGTGCCAGCAGCTTGGGACAGGGGGCCTATGGCTACACCTTC.

CDR3 sequence: CASSGTESYEQYF. In nucleotides, the CDR3 is TGTGCCAGCAGTGGGACAGAGAGCTACGAGCAGTACTTC. The chain joins TRBV2 to TRBJ2-7; maybe TRBD1 (6 bases). CDR1 is SNHLY and CDR2 is FYNNEI in the germline V gene. The CDR3 is made up of 13 amino acids. V was trimmed by 4 bases and J by 3 bases, leaving 10 bases between them. The full variable domain, rest sourced from reference TRBV2 and TRBJ2-7, is EPEVTQTPSHQVTQMGQEVILRCVPISNHLYFYWYRQILGQKVEFLVSFYNNEISEKSEIFDDQFSVERPDGSNFTLKIRSTKLEDSAMYFCASSGTESYEQYFGPGTRLTVT.

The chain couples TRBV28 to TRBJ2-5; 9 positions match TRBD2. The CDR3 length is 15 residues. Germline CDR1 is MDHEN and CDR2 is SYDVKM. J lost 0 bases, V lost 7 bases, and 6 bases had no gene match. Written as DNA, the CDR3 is TGTGCCAGCACGACCCTAGCGGGGTACCAAGAGACCCAGTACTTC. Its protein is CASTTLAGYQETQYF.

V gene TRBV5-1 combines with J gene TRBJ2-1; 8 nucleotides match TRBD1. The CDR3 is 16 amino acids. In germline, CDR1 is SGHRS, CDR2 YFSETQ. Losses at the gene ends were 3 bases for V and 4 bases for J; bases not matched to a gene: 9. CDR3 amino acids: CASSSSRDRRYNEQFF. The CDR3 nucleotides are TGCGCCAGCAGCTCAAGCCGGGACAGGCGTTACAATGAGCAGTTCTTC.

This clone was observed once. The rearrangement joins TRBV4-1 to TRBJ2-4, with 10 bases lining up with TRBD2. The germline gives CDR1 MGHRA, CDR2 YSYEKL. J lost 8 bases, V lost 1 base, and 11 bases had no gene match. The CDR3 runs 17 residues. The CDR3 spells CASSQAGFTAGGDIQYF. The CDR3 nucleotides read TGCGCCAGCAGCCAAGCGGGCTTTACAGCGGGAGGGGACATTCAGTACTTC.

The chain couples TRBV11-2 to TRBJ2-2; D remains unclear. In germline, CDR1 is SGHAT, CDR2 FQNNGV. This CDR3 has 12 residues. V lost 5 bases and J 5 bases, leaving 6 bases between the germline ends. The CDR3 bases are TGTGCCAGCAGCCCCCGGACCGGGGAGCTGTTTTTT. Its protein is CASSPRTGELFF.

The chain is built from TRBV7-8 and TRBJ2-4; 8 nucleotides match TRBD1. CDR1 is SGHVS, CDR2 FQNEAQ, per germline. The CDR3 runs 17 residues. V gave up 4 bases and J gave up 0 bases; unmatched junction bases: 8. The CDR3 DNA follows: TGTGCCAGCAGCTCCCTGGACAGGGAGGAAGCCAAAAACATTCAGTACTTC. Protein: CASSSLDREEAKNIQYF.

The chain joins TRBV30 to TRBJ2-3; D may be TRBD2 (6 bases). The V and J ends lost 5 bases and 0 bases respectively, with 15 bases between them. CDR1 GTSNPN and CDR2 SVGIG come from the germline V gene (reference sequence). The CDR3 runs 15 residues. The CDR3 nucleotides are TGTGCCTGGTCGCGGGACGGCCCTAGCACAGATACGCAGTATTTT. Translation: CAWSRDGPSTDTQYF.

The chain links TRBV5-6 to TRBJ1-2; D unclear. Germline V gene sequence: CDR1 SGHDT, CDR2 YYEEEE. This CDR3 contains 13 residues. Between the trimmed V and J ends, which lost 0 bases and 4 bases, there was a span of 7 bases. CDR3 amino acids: CASSLDSLYGYTF. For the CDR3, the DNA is TGTGCCAGCAGCTTGGACAGCCTCTATGGCTACACCTTC.

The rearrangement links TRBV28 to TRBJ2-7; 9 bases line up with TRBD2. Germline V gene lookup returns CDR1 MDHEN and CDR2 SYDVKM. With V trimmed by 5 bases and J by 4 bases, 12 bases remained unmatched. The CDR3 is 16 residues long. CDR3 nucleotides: TGTGCCAGCAGTCCCCTTTGGGGGACTAGCTTATACGAGCAGTACTTC. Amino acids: CASSPLWGTSLYEQYF.

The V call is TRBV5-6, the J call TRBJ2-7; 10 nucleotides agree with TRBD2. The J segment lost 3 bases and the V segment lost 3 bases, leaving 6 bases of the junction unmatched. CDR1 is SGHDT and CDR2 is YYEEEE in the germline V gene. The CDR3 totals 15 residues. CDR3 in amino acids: CASSSPLAGLYEQYF. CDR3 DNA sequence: TGTGCCAGCAGCTCTCCACTAGCGGGGCTCTACGAGCAGTACTTC.

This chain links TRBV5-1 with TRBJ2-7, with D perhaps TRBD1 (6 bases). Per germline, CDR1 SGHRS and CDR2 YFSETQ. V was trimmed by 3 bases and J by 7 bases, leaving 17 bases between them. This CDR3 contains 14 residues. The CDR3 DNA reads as TGCGCCAGCAGCTGGGACACCGGACGAGAGGAGCAGTACTTC. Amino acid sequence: CASSWDTGREEQYF.

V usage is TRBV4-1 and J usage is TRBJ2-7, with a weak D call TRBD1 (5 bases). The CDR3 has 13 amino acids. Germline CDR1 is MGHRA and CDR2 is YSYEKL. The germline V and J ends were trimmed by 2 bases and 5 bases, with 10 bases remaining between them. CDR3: CASSQSGNNEQYF. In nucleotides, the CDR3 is TGCGCCAGCAGCCAATCAGGGAACAACGAGCAGTACTTC.

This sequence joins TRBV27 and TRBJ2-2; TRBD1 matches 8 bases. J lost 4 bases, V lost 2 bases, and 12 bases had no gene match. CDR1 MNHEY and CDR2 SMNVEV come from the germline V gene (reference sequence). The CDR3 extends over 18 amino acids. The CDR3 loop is CASSLIIPGGAGTGELFF. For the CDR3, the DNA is TGTGCCAGCAGTTTAATTATTCCAGGGGGCGCGGGCACCGGGGAGCTGTTTTTT.

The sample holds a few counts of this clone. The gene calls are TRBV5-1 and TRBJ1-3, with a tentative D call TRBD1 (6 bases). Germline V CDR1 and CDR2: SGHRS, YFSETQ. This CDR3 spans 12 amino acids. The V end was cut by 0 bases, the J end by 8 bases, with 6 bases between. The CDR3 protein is CASSLEGDTIYF. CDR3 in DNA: TGCGCCAGCAGCTTGGAGGGGGACACCATATATTTT.